This is a list of T cell receptor beta chains from one sample in a study of response to subunit inactivated influenza vaccine. TCRdb reprocessed the RT-PCR reads via MiXCR and lists one record per CDR3 protein. This table has roughly 700,000 distinct CDR3 sequences, approximately 14% appearing once. This specimen consisted of PBMCs from blood, obtained less than 13 days after vaccination. The source of these receptors is a man aged 50-59 years who received an inactivated influenza vaccine. Both conserved end residues are part of each CDR3. The D gene is left open where the match is weak. Not every row has a clone size; where given, it reads once, few, many or a size class.

- | 14 | - | TRBV6-1 | CASSVRGARETQYF
- | 14 | TRBD1 | TRBV20-1 | CSARQGAANEKLFF
few | 15 | - | TRBV28 | CASSRTGTQQETQYF
- | 14 | - | TRBV10-3 | CATLRASEYNEQFF
few | 16 | TRBD2 | TRBV7-9 | CASSSRSGGSYNEQFF
few | 13 | - | TRBV29-1 | CSVGRETSTEQYF
few | 16 | - | TRBV5-1 | CASSLDLGLINSPLHF
few | 19 | TRBD2 | TRBV24-1 | CATSAPPGLAGVLPDTQYF
- | 13 | - | TRBV4-3 | CACSQEGWDEQFF
- | 15 | - | TRBV28 | CASSSRLTGANVLTF
- | 13 | - | TRBV7-2 | CASSPRAREGYTF
few | 13 | - | TRBV29-1 | CSVDRQRNTEAFF
- | 15 | TRBD1 | TRBV5-1 | CASSARGQGSGEQYF
- | 13 | - | TRBV12-3/TRBV12-4 | CASSTQQGFEQYF
few | 14 | TRBD2 | TRBV20-1 | CSAGDYFPYNEQFF
few | 11 | - | TRBV29-1 | CSVDDSYEQYF
few | 16 | TRBD2 | TRBV7-9 | CASSSPRLAGDNEQFF
- | 18 | TRBD1 | TRBV11-1 | CASSFNPRQGSYNSPLHF
- | 14 | - | TRBV20-1 | CSARGPTGIGEAFF
few | 13 | - | TRBV10-1 | CASSVDGQETQYF
few | 12 | - | TRBV20-1 | CSASGGAYGYTF
- | 14 | - | TRBV9 | CASSVGQNQETQYF
- | 15 | TRBD2 | TRBV5-1 | CASRLTSGSSYEQYF
- | 13 | - | TRBV4-2 | CASSRRVDYGYTF
- | 15 | TRBD1 | TRBV24-1 | CATSGGTGGPYGYTF
once | 15 | TRBD2 | TRBV19 | CASSPSGLYSYEQYF
- | 15 | - | TRBV30 | CAWSPLVGGRETQYF
- | 14 | - | TRBV7-8 | CASSLGTSTGEQFF
- | 14 | TRBD2 | TRBV28 | CASSTPMAGGEQYF
- | 14 | - | TRBV5-1 | CASSLSASSYEQYF
few | 14 | - | TRBV7-9 | CASSLTGEGETQYF
few | 13 | - | TRBV5-1 | CASSPGFGNEQFF
few | 14 | TRBD1 | TRBV5-6 | CASSFGTAGNTIYF
few | 15 | TRBD1 | TRBV28 | CASSWGQGINQPQHF
- | 15 | TRBD1 | TRBV10-3 | CAISETGQPGETQYF
many | 13 | TRBD1 | TRBV20-1 | CSARGTGIQPQHF
- | 13 | - | TRBV9 | CASSANTWDEQYF
few | 12 | - | TRBV11-2 | CASSLLGGAAFF
- | 16 | TRBD1 | TRBV7-7 | CASSTTTGDLAGELFF
many | 13 | - | TRBV12-3/TRBV12-4 | CASSSGVIREQYF
- | 14 | - | TRBV6-1 | CASSVLSDLETQYF
few | 13 | - | TRBV29-1 | CSVAAVLSYEQYF
few | 14 | - | TRBV28 | CASSSGSQGDGYTF
- | 14 | - | TRBV11-2 | CASSLDRAAGELFF
few | 16 | - | TRBV4-3 | CASSQDFLGDSYEQYF
- | 15 | TRBD1 | TRBV12-3/TRBV12-4 | CASSRDRGYTGELFF
- | 13 | - | TRBV7-9 | CASGMGGNTEAFF
- | 15 | - | TRBV12-3/TRBV12-4 | CASSPLSGERETQYF
few | 14 | - | TRBV25-1 | CASSEQSMNTEAFF
few | 16 | - | TRBV15 | CATSRGTGLSTDTQYF
- | 14 | TRBD1 | TRBV12-3/TRBV12-4 | CASSPTGRKTEAFF
- | 12 | - | TRBV20-1 | CCARGHAYGYTF
many | 14 | TRBD1 | TRBV27 | CASSLRDSQETQYF
- | 14 | - | TRBV7-2 | CASSLEAGLTEAFF